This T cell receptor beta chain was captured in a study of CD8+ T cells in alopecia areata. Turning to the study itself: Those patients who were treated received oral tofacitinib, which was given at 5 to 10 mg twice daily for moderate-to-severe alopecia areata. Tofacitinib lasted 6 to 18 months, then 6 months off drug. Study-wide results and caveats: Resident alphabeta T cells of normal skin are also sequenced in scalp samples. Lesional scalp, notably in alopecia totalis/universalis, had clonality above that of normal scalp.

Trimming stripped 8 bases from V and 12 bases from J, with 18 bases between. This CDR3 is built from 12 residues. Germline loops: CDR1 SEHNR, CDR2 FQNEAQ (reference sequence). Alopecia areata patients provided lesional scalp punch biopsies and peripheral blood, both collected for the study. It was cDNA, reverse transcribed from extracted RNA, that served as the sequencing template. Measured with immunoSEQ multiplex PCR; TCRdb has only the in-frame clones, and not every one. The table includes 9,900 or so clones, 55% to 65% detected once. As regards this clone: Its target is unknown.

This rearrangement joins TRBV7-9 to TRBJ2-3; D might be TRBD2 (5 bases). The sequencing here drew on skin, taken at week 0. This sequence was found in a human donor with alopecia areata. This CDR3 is CASYVTGNRQYF. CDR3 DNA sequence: TGTGCCAGCTATGTAACCGGGAATCGCCAGTATTTT.